Below are 8 T cell receptor beta chains sequenced from a single sample in a study of control samples from healthy donors and cancer patients. This table comes from immunoSEQ multiplex PCR, and its TCRdb copy is limited to in-frame clones, with some not included. The repertoire holds roughly 120,000 clones, with 70% to 90% as singletons. Specimen: blood. These receptor sequences come from a man over 45 in good health.

On this clone itself: A much larger clone is a single base away; this may be a read error. This chain links TRBV5-1 with TRBJ1-1, with a possible D match to TRBD1 (6 bases). This CDR3 is 12 amino acids long. V gave up 0 bases and J gave up 7 bases, with 7 bases separating them. Germline-derived CDR1 and CDR2 are SGHRS and YFSETQ. The CDR3 nucleotides read TGCGCCAGCAGCTTGGAACAGGGTGAAGCTTTCTTT. Amino acid sequence: CASSLEQGEAFF.

The genes are TRBV24-1 and TRBJ2-2, with D uncertain. V was clipped by 1 base and J by 1 base, with 6 bases between them. This CDR3 is 15 amino acids long. CDR1 KGHDR and CDR2 SFDVKD come from the germline V gene. The chain's CDR3 is CATSDFAGNTGELFF. CDR3 DNA sequence: TGTGCCACCAGTGATTTCGCAGGGAACACCGGGGAGCTGTTTTTT.

The rearrangement links TRBV7-6 to TRBJ2-5; the D gene is possibly TRBD2 (5 bases). The germline V and J ends were trimmed by 6 bases and 3 bases, with 17 bases remaining between them. Germline V gives CDR1 SGHVS, CDR2 FNYEAQ. CDR3 size: 15 residues. The chain's CDR3 is CASSYGMGSKETQYF. The CDR3, as DNA: TGTGCCAGCAGTTACGGGATGGGGTCCAAAGAGACCCAGTACTTC.

The chain couples TRBV5-1 to TRBJ2-3; D ambiguous. V lost 0 bases to trimming and J lost 0 bases, with 11 bases between them. The CDR3 length is 16 residues. Germline V CDR1 and CDR2: SGHRS, YFSETQ. CDR3 amino acids: CASSLAFSVSTDTQYF. CDR3 bases: TGCGCCAGCAGCTTGGCGTTTTCCGTTAGCACAGATACGCAGTATTTT.

The rearrangement joins TRBV5-1 to TRBJ2-2; D is unclear. The germline CDR1 and CDR2 sequences are SGHRS and YFSETQ. V was trimmed by 0 bases and J by 0 bases, leaving 9 bases between them. The CDR3 extends over 16 amino acids. In nucleotides, the CDR3 is TGCGCCAGCAGCTTGGAACCGGGCGCGAACACCGGGGAGCTGTTTTTT. Residues: CASSLEPGANTGELFF.

There are a few counts of this clone. This chain connects TRBV6-1 to TRBJ2-3; a weak D match, TRBD2 (6 bases). V was pared by 4 bases and J by 0 bases, with 20 bases between. Germline V gene sequence: CDR1 MNHNS, CDR2 SASEGT. The CDR3 is 18 residues long. As DNA, the CDR3 is TGTGCCAGCAGTGCCCGGGACGGGAGTTTACCTAGCACAGATACGCAGTATTTT. It translates to CASSARDGSLPSTDTQYF.

This chain uses TRBV12-3 or TRBV12-4 with TRBJ1-5; D gene ambiguous. Trimming stripped 2 bases from V and 6 bases from J, with 5 bases between. The CDR3 has 12 residues. The CDR3 loop reads CASSLKAQPQHF. CDR3 sequence (DNA): TGTGCCAGCAGTTTAAAGGCTCAGCCCCAGCATTTT.

This rearrangement joins TRBV7-6 to TRBJ1-5; TRBD1 is a possible D gene (6 bases). This CDR3 contains 15 residues. V lost 2 bases and J 7 bases, leaving 15 bases between the germline ends. Germline V gene lookup returns CDR1 SGHVS and CDR2 FNYEAQ. In DNA form, the CDR3 reads TGTGCCAGCAGCTTAACATCAGGGGTGGGACAGCCCCAGCATTTT. This gives the protein CASSLTSGVGQPQHF.